Following are 3 T cell receptor beta chains from one sample sequenced in a study of blood T cell repertoires in COVID-19. Sequenced by immunoSEQ multiplex PCR; TCRdb stores in-frame clones only, minus some. This sample has about 130,000 clones, with around 85% found just once. Sequenced sample: peripheral blood. All receptors come from a woman of 80 years or more with COVID-19, enrolled during active disease.

The chain uses TRBV28 and TRBJ2-5; the match to TRBD1 covers 8 bases. This CDR3 is built from 14 residues. Trimming removed 6 bases from V and 1 base from J; junction bases left unmatched: 4. CDR1 and CDR2 from the germline V gene are MDHEN and SYDVKM. The CDR3 nucleotides are TGTGCCAGCAGGCCACAGGGGGTCCAAGAGACCCAGTACTTC. It is translated as CASRPQGVQETQYF.

The chain carries TRBV6-1 and TRBJ1-5, with D possibly TRBD1 on 6 matching bases. The CDR3 runs to 15 residues. Germline CDR1 reads MNHNS; CDR2 reads SASEGT. With 3 bases removed from V and 5 bases from J, the gap between germline ends came to 14 bases. DNA of the CDR3: TGTGCCAGCAGTGAGGGGGTGGGGGCCGATCAGCCCCAGCATTTT. Its translation: CASSEGVGADQPQHF.

The chain joins TRBV5-4 to TRBJ2-7, with 13 nucleotides matching TRBD2. There are 15 residues in the CDR3. The germline V gene has CDR1 SGHNT and CDR2 YYREEE (reference sequence). V shed 4 bases, J shed 4 bases, and the junction held 5 bases outside the gene matches. CDR3 bases: TGTGCCAGCAGCGCGGGGACTAGCGGGGATTACGAGCAGTACTTC. Translated: CASSAGTSGDYEQYF. The full variable domain, rest sourced from reference TRBV5-4 and TRBJ2-7, is ETGVTQSPTHLIKTRGQQVTLRCSSQSGHNTVSWYQQALGQGPQFIFQYYREEENGRGNFPPRFSGLQFPNYSSELNVNALELDDSALYLCASSAGTSGDYEQYFGPGTRLTVT.